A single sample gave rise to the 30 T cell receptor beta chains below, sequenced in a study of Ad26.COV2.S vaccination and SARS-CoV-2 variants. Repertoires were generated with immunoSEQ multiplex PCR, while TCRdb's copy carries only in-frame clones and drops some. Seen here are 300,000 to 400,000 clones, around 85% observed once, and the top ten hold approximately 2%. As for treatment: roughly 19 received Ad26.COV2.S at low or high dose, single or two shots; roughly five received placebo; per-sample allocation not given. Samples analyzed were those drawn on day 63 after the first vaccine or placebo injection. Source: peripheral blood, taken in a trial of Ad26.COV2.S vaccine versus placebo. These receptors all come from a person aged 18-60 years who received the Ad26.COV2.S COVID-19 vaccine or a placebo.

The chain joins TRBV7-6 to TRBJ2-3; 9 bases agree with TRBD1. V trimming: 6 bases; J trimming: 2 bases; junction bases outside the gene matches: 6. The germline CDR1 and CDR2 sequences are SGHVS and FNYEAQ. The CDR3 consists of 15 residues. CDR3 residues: CASSWTGVLTDTQYF. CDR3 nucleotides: TGTGCCAGCAGTTGGACAGGGGTTCTCACAGATACGCAGTATTTT.

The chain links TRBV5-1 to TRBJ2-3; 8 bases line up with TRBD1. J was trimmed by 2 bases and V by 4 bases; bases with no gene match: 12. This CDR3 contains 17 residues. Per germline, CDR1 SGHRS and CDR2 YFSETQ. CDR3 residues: CASSKAPGGVNTDTQYF. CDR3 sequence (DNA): TGCGCCAGCAGCAAGGCCCCAGGGGGCGTCAACACAGATACGCAGTATTTT.

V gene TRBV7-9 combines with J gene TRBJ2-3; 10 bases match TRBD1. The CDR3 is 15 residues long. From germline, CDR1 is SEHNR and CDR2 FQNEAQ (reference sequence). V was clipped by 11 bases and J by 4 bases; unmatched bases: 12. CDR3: CALRGTGEHSDTQYF. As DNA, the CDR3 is TGTGCCCTACGCGGGACAGGGGAGCACTCAGATACGCAGTATTTT.

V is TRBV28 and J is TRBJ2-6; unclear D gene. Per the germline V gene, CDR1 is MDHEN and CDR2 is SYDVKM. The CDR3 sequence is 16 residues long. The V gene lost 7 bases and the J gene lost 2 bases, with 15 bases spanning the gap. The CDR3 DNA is TGTGCCAGCACCTCCGGGTGGCACCCTGGGGCCAACGTCCTGACTTTC. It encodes CASTSGWHPGANVLTF. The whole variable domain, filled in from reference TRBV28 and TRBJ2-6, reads DVKVTQSSRYLVKRTGEKVFLECVQDMDHENMFWYRQDPGLGLRLIYFSYDVKMKEKGDIPEGYSVSREKKERFSLILESASTNQTSMYLCASTSGWHPGANVLTFGAGSRLTVL.

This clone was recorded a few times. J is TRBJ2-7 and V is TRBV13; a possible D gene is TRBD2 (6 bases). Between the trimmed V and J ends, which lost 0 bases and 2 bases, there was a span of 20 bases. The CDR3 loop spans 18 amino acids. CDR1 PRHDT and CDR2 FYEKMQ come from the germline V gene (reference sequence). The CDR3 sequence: CASSLGLRGPSPTYEQYF. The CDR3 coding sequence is TGTGCCAGCAGCTTAGGATTGCGGGGACCATCCCCCACCTACGAGCAGTACTTC.

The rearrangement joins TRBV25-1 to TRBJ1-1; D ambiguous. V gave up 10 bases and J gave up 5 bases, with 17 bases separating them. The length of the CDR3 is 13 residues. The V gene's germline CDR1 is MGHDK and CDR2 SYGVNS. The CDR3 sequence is CATQYTGKTEAFF. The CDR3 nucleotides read TGTGCCACCCAATATACGGGAAAGACTGAAGCTTTCTTT.

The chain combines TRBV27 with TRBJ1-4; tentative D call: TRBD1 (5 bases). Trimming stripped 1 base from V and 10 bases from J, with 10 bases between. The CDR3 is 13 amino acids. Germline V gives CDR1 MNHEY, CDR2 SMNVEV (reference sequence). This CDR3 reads CASSLYEGRKLFF. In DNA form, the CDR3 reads TGTGCCAGCAGTTTATATGAGGGGCGAAAACTGTTTTTT.

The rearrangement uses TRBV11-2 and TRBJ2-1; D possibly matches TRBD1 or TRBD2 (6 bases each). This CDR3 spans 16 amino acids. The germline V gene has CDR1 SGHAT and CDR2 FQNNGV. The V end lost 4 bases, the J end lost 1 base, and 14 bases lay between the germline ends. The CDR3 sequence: CASSSRGQGSYNEQFF. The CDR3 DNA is TGTGCCAGCAGCTCTCGGGGGCAGGGTTCCTACAATGAGCAGTTCTTC.

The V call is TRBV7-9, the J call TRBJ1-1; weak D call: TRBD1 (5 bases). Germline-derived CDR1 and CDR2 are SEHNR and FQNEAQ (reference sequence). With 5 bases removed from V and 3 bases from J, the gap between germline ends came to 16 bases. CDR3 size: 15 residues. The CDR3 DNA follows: TGTGCCAGCAGCCCCCGGACATACGGGGACACTGAAGCTTTCTTT. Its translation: CASSPRTYGDTEAFF.

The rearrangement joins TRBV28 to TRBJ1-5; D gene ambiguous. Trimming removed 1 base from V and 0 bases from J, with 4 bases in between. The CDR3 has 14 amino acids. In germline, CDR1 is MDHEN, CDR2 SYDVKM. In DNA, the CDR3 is TGTGCCAGCAGTTTATCTTTTAGCAATCAGCCCCAGCATTTT. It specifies CASSLSFSNQPQHF. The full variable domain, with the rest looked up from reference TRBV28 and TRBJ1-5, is DVKVTQSSRYLVKRTGEKVFLECVQDMDHENMFWYRQDPGLGLRLIYFSYDVKMKEKGDIPEGYSVSREKKERFSLILESASTNQTSMYLCASSLSFSNQPQHFGDGTRLSIL.

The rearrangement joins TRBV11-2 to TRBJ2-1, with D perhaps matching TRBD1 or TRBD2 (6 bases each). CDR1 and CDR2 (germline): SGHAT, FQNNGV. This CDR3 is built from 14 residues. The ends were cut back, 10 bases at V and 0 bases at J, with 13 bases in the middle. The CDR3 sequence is CATEGGSSYNEQFF. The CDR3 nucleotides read TGTGCCACCGAAGGGGGGAGCTCCTACAATGAGCAGTTCTTC. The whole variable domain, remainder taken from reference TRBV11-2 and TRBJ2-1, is EAGVAQSPRYKIIEKRQSVAFWCNPISGHATLYWYQQILGQGPKLLIQFQNNGVVDDSQLPKDRFSAERLKGVDSTLKIQPAKLEDSAVYLCATEGGSSYNEQFFGPGTRLTVL.

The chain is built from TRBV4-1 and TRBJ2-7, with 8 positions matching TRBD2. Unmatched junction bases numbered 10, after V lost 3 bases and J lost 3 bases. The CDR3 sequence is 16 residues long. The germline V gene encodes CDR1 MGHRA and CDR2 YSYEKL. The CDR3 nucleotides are TGCGCCAGCAGCCAGTCGGTCGGGGGGGGGATCTACGAGCAGTACTTC. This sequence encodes CASSQSVGGGIYEQYF.

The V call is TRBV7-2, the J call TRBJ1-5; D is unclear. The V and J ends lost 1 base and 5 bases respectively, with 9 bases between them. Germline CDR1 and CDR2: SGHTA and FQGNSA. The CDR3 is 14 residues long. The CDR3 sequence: CASSLGERYQPQHF. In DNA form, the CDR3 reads TGTGCCAGCAGCTTAGGAGAGCGCTATCAGCCCCAGCATTTT.

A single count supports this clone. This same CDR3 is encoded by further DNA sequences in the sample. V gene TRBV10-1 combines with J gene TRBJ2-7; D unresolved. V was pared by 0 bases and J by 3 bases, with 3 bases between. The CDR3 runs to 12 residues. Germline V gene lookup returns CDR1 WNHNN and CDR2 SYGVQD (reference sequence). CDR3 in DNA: TGCGCCAGCAGTGAGTCTCTCTACGAGCAGTACTTC. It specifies CASSESLYEQYF.

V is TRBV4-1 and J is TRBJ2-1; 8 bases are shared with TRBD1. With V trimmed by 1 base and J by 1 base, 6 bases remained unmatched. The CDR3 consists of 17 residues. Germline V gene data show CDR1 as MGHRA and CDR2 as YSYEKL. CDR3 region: CASSQGPGGASYNEQFF. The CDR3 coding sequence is TGCGCCAGCAGCCAAGGGCCAGGGGGCGCGTCCTACAATGAGCAGTTCTTC.

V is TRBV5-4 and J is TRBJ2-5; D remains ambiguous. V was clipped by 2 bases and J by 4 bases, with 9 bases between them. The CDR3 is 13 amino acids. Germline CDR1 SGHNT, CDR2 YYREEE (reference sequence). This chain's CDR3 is CASSFSWGETQYF. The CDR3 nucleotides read TGTGCCAGCAGCTTTTCGTGGGGAGAGACCCAGTACTTC.

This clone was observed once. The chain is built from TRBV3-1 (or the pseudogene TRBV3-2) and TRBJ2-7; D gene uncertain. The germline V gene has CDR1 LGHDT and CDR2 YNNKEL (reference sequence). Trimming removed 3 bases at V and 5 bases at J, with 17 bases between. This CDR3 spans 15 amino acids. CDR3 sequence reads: CASSHISRPVNEQYF. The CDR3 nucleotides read TGTGCCAGCAGCCATATTAGCAGGCCTGTAAACGAGCAGTACTTC.

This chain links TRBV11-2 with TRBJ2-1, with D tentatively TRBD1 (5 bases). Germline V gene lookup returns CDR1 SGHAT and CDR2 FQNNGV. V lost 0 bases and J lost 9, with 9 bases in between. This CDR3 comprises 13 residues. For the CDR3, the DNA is TGTGCCAGCAGCTTAGACAGGGTCGGTGAGCAGTTCTTC. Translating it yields CASSLDRVGEQFF.

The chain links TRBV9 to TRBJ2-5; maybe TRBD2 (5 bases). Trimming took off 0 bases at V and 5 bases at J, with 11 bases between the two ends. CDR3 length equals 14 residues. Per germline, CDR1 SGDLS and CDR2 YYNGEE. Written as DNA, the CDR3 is TGTGCCAGCAGCGTAGACGGGGTTGGGGAGACCCAGTACTTC. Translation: CASSVDGVGETQYF.

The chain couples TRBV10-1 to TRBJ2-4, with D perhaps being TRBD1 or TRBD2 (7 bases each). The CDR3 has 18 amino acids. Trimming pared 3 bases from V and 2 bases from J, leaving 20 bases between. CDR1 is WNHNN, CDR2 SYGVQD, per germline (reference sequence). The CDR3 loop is CASSEGQAGVMTKNIQYF. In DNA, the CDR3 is TGCGCCAGCAGTGAAGGACAGGCGGGAGTGATGACCAAAAACATTCAGTACTTC.

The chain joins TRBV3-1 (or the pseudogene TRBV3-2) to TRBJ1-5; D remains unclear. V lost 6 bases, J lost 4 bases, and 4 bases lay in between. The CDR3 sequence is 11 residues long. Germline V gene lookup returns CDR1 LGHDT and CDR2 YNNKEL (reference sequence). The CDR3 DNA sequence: TGTGCCAGCAGTGGAAATCAGCCCCAGCATTTT. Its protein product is CASSGNQPQHF.

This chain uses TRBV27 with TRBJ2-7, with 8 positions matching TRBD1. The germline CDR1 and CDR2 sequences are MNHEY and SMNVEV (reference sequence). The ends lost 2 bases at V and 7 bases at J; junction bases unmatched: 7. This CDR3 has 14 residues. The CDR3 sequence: CASSLRGTGGEQYF. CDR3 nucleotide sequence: TGTGCCAGCAGTTTACGAGGGACAGGAGGGGAGCAGTACTTC.

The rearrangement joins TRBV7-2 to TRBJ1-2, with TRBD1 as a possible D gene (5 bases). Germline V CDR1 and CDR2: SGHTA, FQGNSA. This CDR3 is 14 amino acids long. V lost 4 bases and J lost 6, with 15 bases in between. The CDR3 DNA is TGTGCCAGCAGCTCGAACTCACAGGTTAATGGCTACACCTTC. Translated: CASSSNSQVNGYTF.

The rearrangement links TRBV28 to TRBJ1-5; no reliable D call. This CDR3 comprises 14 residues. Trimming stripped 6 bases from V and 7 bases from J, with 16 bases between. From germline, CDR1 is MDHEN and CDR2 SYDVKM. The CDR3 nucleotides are TGTGCCAGCAGCCCATCGGAACGTGACCAGCCCCAGCATTTT. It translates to CASSPSERDQPQHF.

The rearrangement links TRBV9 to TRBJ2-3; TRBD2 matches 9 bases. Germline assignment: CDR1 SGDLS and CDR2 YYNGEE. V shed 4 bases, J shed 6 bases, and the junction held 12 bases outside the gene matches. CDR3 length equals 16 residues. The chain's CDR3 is CASSPRGGGAMDTQYF. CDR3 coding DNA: TGTGCCAGCAGCCCCCGCGGCGGGGGGGCCATGGATACGCAGTATTTT.

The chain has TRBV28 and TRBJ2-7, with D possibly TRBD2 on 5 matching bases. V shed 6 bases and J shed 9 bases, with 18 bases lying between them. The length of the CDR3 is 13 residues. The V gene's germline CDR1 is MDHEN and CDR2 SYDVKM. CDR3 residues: CASRKDFPDWQYF. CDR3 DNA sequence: TGTGCCAGCAGAAAGGACTTCCCTGACTGGCAGTACTTC.

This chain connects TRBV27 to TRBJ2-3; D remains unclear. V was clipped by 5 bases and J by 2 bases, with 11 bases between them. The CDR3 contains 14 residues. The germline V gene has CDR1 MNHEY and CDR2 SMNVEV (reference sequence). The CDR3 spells CASSTSWDTDTQYF. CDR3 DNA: TGTGCCAGCAGTACCTCGTGGGACACAGATACGCAGTATTTT.

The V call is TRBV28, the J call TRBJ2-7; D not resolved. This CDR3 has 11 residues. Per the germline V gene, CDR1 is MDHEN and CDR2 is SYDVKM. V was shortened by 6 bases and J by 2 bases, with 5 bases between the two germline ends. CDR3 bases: TGTGCCAGCAGAAAGACCTACGAGCAGTACTTC. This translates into CASRKTYEQYF.

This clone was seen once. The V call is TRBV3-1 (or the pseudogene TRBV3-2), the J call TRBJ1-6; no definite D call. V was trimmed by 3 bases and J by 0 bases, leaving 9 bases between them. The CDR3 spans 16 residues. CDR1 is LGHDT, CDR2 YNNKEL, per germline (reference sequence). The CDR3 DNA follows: TGTGCCAGCAGCCAGATCGAAAGCTCCTATAATTCACCCCTCCACTTT. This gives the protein CASSQIESSYNSPLHF.

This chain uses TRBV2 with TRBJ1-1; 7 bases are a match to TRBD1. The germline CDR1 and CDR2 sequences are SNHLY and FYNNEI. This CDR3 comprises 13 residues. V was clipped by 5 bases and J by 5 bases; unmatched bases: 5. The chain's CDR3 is CASSRQGETEAFF. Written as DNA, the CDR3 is TGTGCCAGCAGTCGCCAGGGGGAAACTGAAGCTTTCTTT.